What follows are 24 T cell receptor beta chains derived from one specimen sequenced in a study of blood T cell repertoires in COVID-19. Produced via immunoSEQ multiplex PCR; TCRdb's table is partial and in-frame only. Of approximately 290,000 clones listed, 85% to 90% are singletons. Sequenced sample: PBMCs or T cells enriched from blood (not recorded which). Receptors originate from a woman in her late teens or twenties with acute COVID-19.

The J gene is TRBJ2-5, the V gene TRBV5-6, with 9 bases that match TRBD1. CDR3 length: 13 residues. Germline-derived CDR1 and CDR2 are SGHDT and YYEEEE. V shed 5 bases, J shed 5 bases, and the junction held 4 bases outside the gene matches. CDR3 residues: CASSIGQGETQYF. DNA for the CDR3: TGTGCCAGCAGTATCGGACAGGGGGAGACCCAGTACTTC.

The genes are TRBV6-1 and TRBJ1-5; weak D call: TRBD1 (5 bases). The germline V gene has CDR1 MNHNS and CDR2 SASEGT. The CDR3 has 11 amino acids. Between the trimmed V and J ends, which lost 6 bases and 9 bases, there was a span of 9 bases. The DNA for the CDR3 is TGTGCCAGCAGGCGGACACTGCCCCAGCATTTT. It specifies CASRRTLPQHF.

The chain has TRBV5-1 and TRBJ2-5; TRBD1 agrees at 7 bases. Looked up from germline, CDR1 is SGHRS and CDR2 is YFSETQ. This CDR3 spans 13 amino acids. With V trimmed by 5 bases and J by 3 bases, 4 bases remained unmatched. CDR3 loop: CASRGTVEETQYF. The DNA for the CDR3 is TGCGCCAGCAGGGGGACAGTAGAAGAGACCCAGTACTTC.

This chain links TRBV2 with TRBJ1-2; D call uncertain. Trimming removed 5 bases at V and 8 bases at J, with 15 bases between. The germline V gene has CDR1 SNHLY and CDR2 FYNNEI. The CDR3 runs 13 residues. For the CDR3, the DNA is TGTGCCAGCAGTCCGGTTGGAGAATTCGGCTACACCTTC. This codes for CASSPVGEFGYTF.

The chain couples TRBV9 to TRBJ1-6, with no clear D. V was clipped by 2 bases and J by 0 bases, with 6 bases between them. The length of the CDR3 is 15 residues. The germline V gene has CDR1 SGDLS and CDR2 YYNGEE. CDR3 in DNA: TGTGCCAGCAGCGTGGAGGGCTCCTATAATTCACCCCTCCACTTT. It is translated as CASSVEGSYNSPLHF.

The rearrangement joins TRBV10-2 to TRBJ1-6; D gene ambiguous. V was cut by 7 bases and J by 6 bases, with 10 bases left in between. The germline gives CDR1 WSHSY, CDR2 SAAADI. The CDR3 runs to 13 residues. The CDR3 coding sequence is TGCGCCAGCACTGGAGACCGTAATTCACCCCTCCACTTT. It encodes CASTGDRNSPLHF.

This rearrangement joins TRBV11-1 to TRBJ2-1, with TRBD1 identical over 7 bases. The CDR3 has 15 amino acids. The germline gives CDR1 SGHAT, CDR2 FQDESV (reference sequence). V gave up 1 base and J gave up 9 bases; unmatched junction bases: 9. The CDR3 spells CASSLDDRVGGEQFF. DNA of the CDR3: TGTGCCAGCAGCTTAGATGACAGGGTAGGCGGTGAGCAGTTCTTC.

V and J are TRBV15 and TRBJ2-7; 11 bases map to TRBD2. Losses at the gene ends were 1 base for V and 0 bases for J; bases not matched to a gene: 2. The CDR3 has 16 residues. The V gene's germline CDR1 is LNHNV and CDR2 YYDKDF (reference sequence). CDR3 loop: CATSRAGTSGSYEQYF. The CDR3 region has the DNA TGTGCCACCAGCAGAGCCGGGACTAGCGGCTCCTACGAGCAGTACTTC. The entire variable domain, with the rest obtained from reference TRBV15 and TRBJ2-7, is as follows: DAMVIQNPRYQVTQFGKPVTLSCSQTLNHNVMYWYQQKSSQAPKLLFHYYDKDFNNEADTPDNFQSRRPNTSFCFLDIRSPGLGDTAMYLCATSRAGTSGSYEQYFGPGTRLTVT.

This clone occurred once. The V and J genes are TRBV5-4 and TRBJ2-1; 7 bases line up with TRBD2. Germline V gene data show CDR1 as SGHNT and CDR2 as YYREEE (reference sequence). The ends lost 3 bases at V and 0 bases at J; junction bases unmatched: 6. CDR3 length: 16 residues. CDR3 amino acids: CASSSGLLSSYNEQFF. CDR3 coding DNA: TGTGCCAGCAGCTCGGGACTACTGAGCTCCTACAATGAGCAGTTCTTC.

This clone came up once. This chain links TRBV7-9 with TRBJ1-4, with 9 bases identical to TRBD1. Looked up from germline, CDR1 is SEHNR and CDR2 is FQNEAQ (reference sequence). The CDR3 spans 15 residues. After removal of 1 base from V and 6 bases from J, the junction contained 3 bases not matched to a gene. This chain's CDR3 is CASSLGQGVDEKLFF. In nucleotides, the CDR3 is TGTGCCAGCAGCTTAGGACAGGGGGTTGATGAAAAACTGTTTTTT.

In its sample, this clone was seen a few times. V usage is TRBV7-9 and J usage is TRBJ2-2, with D maybe TRBD1 (6 bases). The CDR3 totals 14 residues. Germline V gene sequence: CDR1 SEHNR, CDR2 FQNEAQ (reference sequence). V gave up 3 bases and J gave up 1 base, with 6 bases separating them. CDR3 sequence: CASSFRGNTGELFF. CDR3 DNA sequence: TGTGCCAGCAGCTTCAGGGGGAACACCGGGGAGCTGTTTTTT.

V is TRBV13 and J is TRBJ1-2; 9 bases fit TRBD1. Germline V gene data show CDR1 as PRHDT and CDR2 as FYEKMQ (reference sequence). V shed 3 bases, J shed 13 bases, and the junction held 6 bases outside the gene matches. CDR3 size: 12 residues. In DNA, the CDR3 is TGTGCCAGCAGCTTGTGGACAGGGGCTACCACCTTC. The encoded protein is CASSLWTGATTF.

The V and J genes are TRBV19 and TRBJ2-1; 7 bases align to TRBD1. The CDR3 consists of 16 residues. After removal of 8 bases from V and 9 bases from J, the junction contained 19 bases not matched to a gene. Germline CDR1 and CDR2: LNHDA and SQIVND (reference sequence). CDR3 nucleotide sequence: TGTGCCAGTCGACCCTTCACAGGGGCCGAGGGTGGTGAGCAGTTCTTC. Translation gives CASRPFTGAEGGEQFF.

The genes are TRBV19 and TRBJ1-5; 9 nucleotides align to TRBD1. The V segment lost 6 bases and the J segment 5 bases; nucleotides outside the gene matches: 11. Germline V gene lookup returns CDR1 LNHDA and CDR2 SQIVND (reference sequence). This CDR3 has 16 amino acids. Here the CDR3 reads CASSDTGTGLDQPQHF. CDR3 nucleotides: TGTGCCAGTAGCGATACCGGGACAGGGCTCGATCAGCCCCAGCATTTT.

The chain uses TRBV9 and TRBJ1-5; D is unclear. Between the trimmed V and J ends, which lost 0 bases and 5 bases, there was a span of 12 bases. In germline, CDR1 is SGDLS, CDR2 YYNGEE. The CDR3 is made up of 15 amino acids. DNA of the CDR3: TGTGCCAGCAGCGTAGATGGGCGTAGGTATCAGCCCCAGCATTTT. Translation: CASSVDGRRYQPQHF.

The genes are TRBV25-1 and TRBJ1-3, with D perhaps TRBD1 (6 bases). Germline CDR1 MGHDK, CDR2 SYGVNS. The CDR3 extends over 12 amino acids. The V end lost 11 bases, the J end lost 2 bases, and 10 bases lay between the germline ends. DNA for the CDR3: TGTGCCTTGGGGGGGCCTGGAAACACCATATATTTT. The encoded protein is CALGGPGNTIYF.

The J gene is TRBJ1-2, the V gene TRBV30; D is unresolved. Deletions cut 4 bases from V and 2 bases from J, with 14 bases between. The CDR3 loop spans 14 amino acids. The germline V gene encodes CDR1 GTSNPN and CDR2 SVGIG (reference sequence). Written as DNA, the CDR3 is TGTGCCTGGACTCCGCTCACGGGGAACTATGGCTACACCTTC. The encoded protein is CAWTPLTGNYGYTF.

This chain connects TRBV27 to TRBJ2-7; 7 bases fit TRBD1. CDR3 length: 14 amino acids. V gave up 9 bases and J gave up 0 bases; unmatched junction bases: 8. Looked up from germline, CDR1 is MNHEY and CDR2 is SMNVEV (reference sequence). This CDR3 is CASRQGPISYEQYF. The CDR3 DNA sequence: TGTGCCAGTAGACAGGGACCGATCTCCTACGAGCAGTACTTC.

This clone is a singleton in its sample. This chain joins TRBV5-1 and TRBJ2-4, with D possibly being TRBD1 (5 bases). Trimming took 1 base from V and 9 from J, leaving 5 bases between them. The CDR3 is made up of 11 amino acids. The germline V gene has CDR1 SGHRS and CDR2 YFSETQ. CDR3 region: CASSLQGIQYF. CDR3 DNA: TGCGCCAGCAGCTTGCAGGGCATTCAGTACTTC.

CDR3 amino acids: CASSEVGGPQETQYF. The CDR3 nucleotides are TGTGCCAGCAGTGAAGTGGGTGGGCCCCAAGAGACCCAGTACTTC. The rearrangement links TRBV2 to TRBJ2-5, with D unclear. V gave up 1 base and J gave up 1 base, with 10 bases separating them. Per germline, CDR1 SNHLY and CDR2 FYNNEI. The CDR3 is 15 residues long.

This chain's CDR3 is CASSEFPRGEGVQETQYF. CDR3 in DNA: TGTGCCAGCAGTGAATTCCCACGCGGGGAAGGAGTCCAAGAGACCCAGTACTTC. The rearrangement uses TRBV2 and TRBJ2-5, with D possibly being TRBD2 (6 bases). The germline CDR1 and CDR2 sequences are SNHLY and FYNNEI. Trimming took 2 bases from V and 1 from J, leaving 20 bases between them. This CDR3 has 18 amino acids. The variable domain in full, completed from reference TRBV2 and TRBJ2-5, reads EPEVTQTPSHQVTQMGQEVILRCVPISNHLYFYWYRQILGQKVEFLVSFYNNEISEKSEIFDDQFSVERPDGSNFTLKIRSTKLEDSAMYFCASSEFPRGEGVQETQYFGPGTRLLVL.

The chain links TRBV5-4 to TRBJ2-2; 7 bases match TRBD1. Germline lookup yields CDR1 SGHNT and CDR2 YYREEE (reference sequence). Trimming cost V 2 bases and J 6 bases; bases outside gene matches: 7. CDR3 length equals 15 residues. CDR3 nucleotides: TGTGCCAGCAGCTTCGACAGGGCTACATCCGGGGAGCTGTTTTTT. Amino acid sequence: CASSFDRATSGELFF. The full variable domain, completed using reference TRBV5-4 and TRBJ2-2, is ETGVTQSPTHLIKTRGQQVTLRCSSQSGHNTVSWYQQALGQGPQFIFQYYREEENGRGNFPPRFSGLQFPNYSSELNVNALELDDSALYLCASSFDRATSGELFFGEGSRLTVL.

The V gene is TRBV28, the J gene TRBJ2-1, with D possibly matching TRBD2 (6 bases). The CDR3 has 16 residues. CDR1 and CDR2 from the germline V gene are MDHEN and SYDVKM. V lost 3 bases and J 5 bases, leaving 17 bases between the germline ends. DNA for the CDR3: TGTGCCAGCAGTTTTTTTCCCGGGGGTGGGGACAATGAGCAGTTCTTC. Its protein product is CASSFFPGGGDNEQFF.

CDR3 sequence reads: CASSGRGLKAYEQYF. The CDR3 nucleotides read TGCGCCAGCAGCGGAAGGGGACTCAAAGCCTACGAGCAGTACTTC. The rearrangement links TRBV5-1 to TRBJ2-7, with D possibly TRBD2 on 6 matching bases. CDR3 length equals 15 residues. The V gene lost 4 bases and the J gene lost 2 bases, with 16 bases spanning the gap. Per the germline V gene, CDR1 is SGHRS and CDR2 is YFSETQ.